Shown below are 23 T cell receptor beta chains from a single sample sequenced in a study of neurological immune-mediated disorders. TCRdb reprocessed the 5' RACE reads via MiXCR and lists one record per CDR3 protein. Seen here are tens of thousands of distinct CDR3 sequences, roughly 3.9% observed once, and the top ten hold approximately 1.3%. Sequenced sample: PBMCs. The origin of the receptors is a man aged 30 to 39 with multiple sclerosis.

In its sample, this clonotype was seen many times. This chain connects TRBV9 to TRBJ2-7; perhaps TRBD2 as D (5 bases). There are 14 residues in the CDR3. Germline V lookup: CDR1 SGDLS, CDR2 YYNGEE. V was clipped by 0 bases and J by 6 bases, with 13 bases between them. In DNA, the CDR3 is TGTGCCAGCAGCGTAGATCCGGGGAAGGGCGAGCAGTACTTC. The encoded protein is CASSVDPGKGEQYF.

There are a few counts of this clonotype. Since no conserved phenylalanine or tryptophan closes the CDR3, a read error is the likely cause. The V call is TRBV20-1, the J call TRBJ1-2, with 7 bases aligning to TRBD1. The CDR3 contains 15 residues. CDR1 DFQATT and CDR2 SNEGSKA come from the germline V gene (reference sequence). J lost 1 base, V lost 2 bases, and 7 bases had no gene match. The CDR3 DNA follows: TGCAGTGCTAGAACCGGGACAGATCTTAACTATGGCTACACCATC. Translation gives CSARTGTDLNYGYTI.

In this sample, this clonotype is medium-sized. The J gene is TRBJ2-2, the V gene TRBV5-6, with TRBD1 as a possible D gene (5 bases). V was cut by 4 bases and J by 5 bases, with 9 bases left in between. CDR1 and CDR2 from the germline V gene are SGHDT and YYEEEE. The CDR3 loop spans 13 amino acids. CDR3 protein: CASSVQGTGELFF. The CDR3 nucleotides read TGTGCCAGCAGCGTTCAGGGAACCGGGGAGCTGTTTTTT.

In its sample, this clonotype was seen many times. This chain links TRBV3-1 with TRBJ1-2; D unclear. CDR1 is LGHDT and CDR2 is YNNKEL in the germline V gene (reference sequence). CDR3 length: 14 residues. Trimming removed 2 bases from V and 3 bases from J, with 10 bases in between. The chain's CDR3 is CASSQLTGDYGYTF. The CDR3 region has the DNA TGTGCCAGCAGCCAACTCACCGGAGACTATGGCTACACCTTC.

This clonotype came up many times. V and J are TRBV5-1 and TRBJ1-1, with a tentative D call TRBD1 (5 bases). V was pared by 5 bases and J by 1 base, with 9 bases between. This CDR3 is built from 13 residues. From germline, CDR1 is SGHRS and CDR2 YFSETQ. The CDR3 region is CASSSGQNTEAFF. The CDR3 DNA reads TGCGCCAGCAGTTCCGGACAGAACACTGAAGCTTTCTTT.

This clonotype was detected ten times or more. The chain recombines TRBV5-1 with TRBJ2-7; D is possibly TRBD2 (5 bases). The V gene lost 0 bases and the J gene lost 5 bases, with 12 bases spanning the gap. This CDR3 spans 14 amino acids. Germline V gives CDR1 SGHRS, CDR2 YFSETQ. Here the CDR3 DNA reads TGCGCCAGCAGCTTGGCTGGGAGAGACCACGAGCAGTACTTC. Translated: CASSLAGRDHEQYF.

This clonotype was counted only a few times. A much larger clone sits a single nucleotide away, making a read error possible. The CDR3 ends on some other residue instead of the conserved phenylalanine or tryptophan, so this is likely a read error. The chain combines TRBV20-1 with TRBJ1-2, with TRBD1 matching over 11 bases. V lost 3 bases to trimming and J lost 8 bases; unmatched junction nucleotides: 11. The germline V gene has CDR1 DFQATT and CDR2 SNEGSKA (reference sequence). CDR3 length: 15 residues. CDR3 protein: CSARPSLDRGHGYTY. CDR3 DNA: TGCAGTGCTAGGCCCTCTTTGGACAGGGGGCACGGCTACACCTAC.

This clonotype occurred many times. The gene calls are TRBV29-1 and TRBJ2-7; possibly TRBD1 for D (5 bases). Germline CDR1 is SQVTM and CDR2 is ANQGSEA. CDR3 length: 13 amino acids. V dropped 3 bases and J dropped 4 bases, with 13 bases sitting between them. CDR3 sequence reads: CSVEAGLGYEQYF. In DNA, the CDR3 is TGCAGCGTTGAGGCAGGGCTGGGTTACGAGCAGTACTTC.

Points on this clonotype: One end of the junction fails to match germline, which may point to a read error. The chain joins TRBV12-3 or TRBV12-4 to TRBJ1-6; TRBD1 might be the D (6 bases). There are 15 residues in the CDR3. CDR3 sequence: CASSLAWGGGPPLNF. The CDR3 bases are TGTGCCAGCAGTTTAGCGTGGGGAGGGGGGCCACCCCTCAACTTT.

In its sample, this clonotype was seen many times. This chain connects TRBV6-5 to TRBJ2-7, with 13 bases matching TRBD2. The V and J ends lost 5 bases and 4 bases, in that order; junction bases with no gene match: 17. The germline CDR1 and CDR2 sequences are MNHEY and SVGAGI. CDR3 length: 19 residues. In nucleotides, the CDR3 is TGTGCCAGCAGTGGAGTGACAGGGACTAGCGGGGCGAATCGATACGAGCAGTACTTC. Translating it yields CASSGVTGTSGANRYEQYF.

This clonotype was seen many times. The gene calls are TRBV25-1 and TRBJ1-4; the match to TRBD1 covers 8 bases. The CDR3 runs to 16 residues. Germline CDR1 and CDR2: MGHDK and SYGVNS. Germline trimming cut 7 bases from V and 0 bases from J; bases unmatched to any gene: 7. The CDR3 bases are TGTGCCAGCATTAAGGACAGGGCGGCAACTAATGAAAAACTGTTTTTT. Protein product: CASIKDRAATNEKLFF.

In this sample, this clonotype turned up many times. This chain connects TRBV20-1 to TRBJ2-2; TRBD2 agrees at 9 bases. In germline, CDR1 is DFQATT, CDR2 SNEGSKA (reference sequence). The CDR3 consists of 16 residues. With V trimmed by 3 bases and J by 2 bases, 7 bases remained unmatched. The DNA for the CDR3 is TGCAGTGCTAGGAAATCTAGCGGGGCTAACACCGGGGAGCTGTTTTTT. Its protein product is CSARKSSGANTGELFF.

There are many counts of this clonotype. The J gene is TRBJ2-3, the V gene TRBV4-3, with 9 bases lining up with TRBD2. V was clipped by 0 bases and J by 1 base; unmatched bases: 2. The length of the CDR3 is 16 residues. Germline assignment: CDR1 LGHNA and CDR2 YSLEER. As DNA, the CDR3 is TGCGCCAGCAGCCAAGATGCGGGGGGGCGCACAGATACGCAGTATTTT. Protein sequence: CASSQDAGGRTDTQYF.

In its sample, this clonotype was seen many times. The gene calls are TRBV5-5 and TRBJ2-1, with D unresolved. CDR1 is SGHKS and CDR2 is YYEKEE in the germline V gene (reference sequence). The CDR3 is made up of 15 amino acids. V lost 1 base to trimming and J lost 10 bases, with 18 bases between them. This CDR3 reads CASSLRATVSWEQFF. CDR3 nucleotide sequence: TGTGCCAGCAGCTTGAGGGCAACAGTTTCATGGGAGCAGTTCTTC.

This clonotype was seen many times. The chain links TRBV10-3 to TRBJ1-6; D is ambiguous. This CDR3 has 13 residues. Germline V gene lookup returns CDR1 ENHRY and CDR2 SYGVKD. The V and J ends lost 5 bases and 7 bases respectively, with 9 bases between them. The CDR3 DNA follows: TGTGCCATCAGTCCTACAGTGAATTCACCCCTCCACTTT. It is translated as CAISPTVNSPLHF.

This clonotype was seen ten or more times. The rearrangement joins TRBV4-1 to TRBJ2-7; D remains unclear. CDR1 and CDR2 from the germline V gene are MGHRA and YSYEKL. Trimming removed 3 bases from V and 3 bases from J, with 12 bases in between. This CDR3 region has 14 residues. In DNA form, the CDR3 reads TGCGCCAGCAGCCAGACACTTGGGTACTACGAGCAGTACTTC. It translates to CASSQTLGYYEQYF.

The V gene is TRBV25-1, the J gene TRBJ2-1, with D possibly being TRBD1 or TRBD2 (5 bases each). Germline CDR1 and CDR2: MGHDK and SYGVNS. The CDR3 is 16 residues long. Trimming stripped 7 bases from V and 3 bases from J, with 19 bases between. CDR3 sequence: CASKGLTGAHYNEQFF. The CDR3 nucleotides read TGTGCCAGCAAGGGTCTAACCGGGGCCCACTACAATGAGCAGTTCTTC.

This clonotype was seen many times. V usage is TRBV20-1 and J usage is TRBJ2-3; 11 bases are a match to TRBD2. The CDR3 is 15 residues long. V lost 0 bases and J lost 5; bases outside the gene matches: 4. Germline CDR1 is DFQATT and CDR2 is SNEGSKA (reference sequence). In nucleotides, the CDR3 is TGCAGTGCTAGAGATCTAGCGGGGGGACAAGATACGCAGTATTTT. Translation gives CSARDLAGGQDTQYF.

This clonotype was seen many times. The rearrangement uses TRBV7-2 and TRBJ2-5; D may be TRBD2 (7 bases). V gave up 1 base and J gave up 2 bases, with 14 bases separating them. Germline loops: CDR1 SGHTA, CDR2 FQGNSA. The CDR3 runs 16 residues. CDR3 DNA sequence: TGTGCCAGCAGCTTAGGGGGGCGGGGGCCACAAGAGACCCAGTACTTC. As protein: CASSLGGRGPQETQYF.

This clonotype was found many times. V and J are TRBV5-5 and TRBJ2-3; 8 nucleotides align to TRBD2. Germline V gene sequence: CDR1 SGHKS, CDR2 YYEKEE (reference sequence). This CDR3 comprises 16 residues. V shed 1 base and J 4 bases; nucleotides not matched to a gene: 8. The CDR3 nucleotides are TGTGCCAGCAGCTTGAAGGAGCGGGGGTGGGCAGATACGCAGTATTTT. This gives the protein CASSLKERGWADTQYF.

This clonotype was detected ten times or more. V and J are TRBV20-1 and TRBJ1-1, with 8 bases identical to TRBD1. This CDR3 contains 15 residues. Germline V gene data show CDR1 as DFQATT and CDR2 as SNEGSKA (reference sequence). Trimming at V came to 0 bases and at J to 1 base, leaving 4 bases not matched to a gene. The CDR3 nucleotides are TGCAGTGCTAGAGACGCCGGGACAGGGAACACTGAAGCTTTCTTT. This codes for CSARDAGTGNTEAFF.

This clonotype was counted many times. V is TRBV2 and J is TRBJ2-3, with 12 bases identical to TRBD2. Per the germline V gene, CDR1 is SNHLY and CDR2 is FYNNEI. V trimming: 2 bases; J trimming: 6 bases; junction bases outside the gene matches: 9. The CDR3 contains 17 residues. CDR3 protein: CASSENLAGGDQDTQYF. The CDR3 bases are TGTGCCAGCAGTGAAAACCTAGCGGGGGGGGATCAGGATACGCAGTATTTT. Supplemented by reference TRBV2 and TRBJ2-3, the full variable domain reads EPEVTQTPSHQVTQMGQEVILRCVPISNHLYFYWYRQILGQKVEFLVSFYNNEISEKSEIFDDQFSVERPDGSNFTLKIRSTKLEDSAMYFCASSENLAGGDQDTQYFGPGTRLTVL.

This clonotype appeared many times. The chain recombines TRBV5-1 with TRBJ2-1; no clear D gene. V gave up 0 bases and J gave up 7 bases, with 11 bases separating them. Germline loops: CDR1 SGHRS, CDR2 YFSETQ. The CDR3 consists of 14 residues. CDR3 nucleotide sequence: TGCGCCAGCAGCTTGGGGTCGATGCAGAATGAGCAGTTCTTC. Residues: CASSLGSMQNEQFF. Variable domain in full (rest from reference TRBV5-1 and TRBJ2-1): KAGVTQTPRYLIKTRGQQVTLSCSPISGHRSVSWYQQTPGQGLQFLFEYFSETQRNKGNFPGRFSGRQFSNSRSEMNVSTLELGDSALYLCASSLGSMQNEQFFGPGTRLTVL.